The 31 T cell receptor beta chains below were found in one sample sequenced in a study of blood T cell repertoires in COVID-19 (dated by TCRdb to 2018 to 2020). The library relied on the immunoSEQ multiplex PCR assay. TCRdb carries this immuneACCESS record with in-frame sequences only. Its versions omit some clonotypes, under half of them owing to an unresolved V gene in the studies checked, with the rest unexplained. The sample profile shows about 280,000 clones; around 90% of them were found once. 2.8% of the sample belongs to the ten largest clones. What was sequenced was PBMCs or T cells enriched from blood (not recorded which). These receptors all stem from a man in his forties who had been exposed to COVID-19.

This CDR3 is CASSEGDRGHVQPQHF. The CDR3 nucleotides are TGTGCCAGCAGTGAAGGGGACAGGGGGCATGTACAGCCCCAGCATTTT. The rearrangement uses TRBV2 and TRBJ1-5; the match to TRBD1 covers 12 bases. V was pared by 1 base and J by 7 bases, with 5 bases of the junction left unmatched. CDR3 length equals 16 residues. CDR1 SNHLY and CDR2 FYNNEI come from the germline V gene. Drawing the rest from reference TRBV2 and TRBJ1-5, the complete variable domain is EPEVTQTPSHQVTQMGQEVILRCVPISNHLYFYWYRQILGQKVEFLVSFYNNEISEKSEIFDDQFSVERPDGSNFTLKIRSTKLEDSAMYFCASSEGDRGHVQPQHFGDGTRLSIL.

The chain's CDR3 is CASSLTGTSGKETQYF. DNA for the CDR3: TGCGCCAGCAGCCTAACCGGGACTAGCGGGAAAGAGACCCAGTACTTC. The chain recombines TRBV5-1 with TRBJ2-5, with 13 bases fitting TRBD2. Trimming took 4 bases from V and 3 from J; bases not matched to a gene: 6. This CDR3 has 16 residues. CDR1 and CDR2 from the germline V gene are SGHRS and YFSETQ.

The chain is built from TRBV28 and TRBJ2-7; 12 bases are a match to TRBD2. V was pared by 6 bases and J by 3 bases, with 15 bases of the junction left unmatched. The CDR3 totals 18 residues. Germline assignment: CDR1 MDHEN and CDR2 SYDVKM. CDR3 nucleotides: TGTGCCAGCAGCTGGGTGATGCTAGCGGGAGGGCCGGACTACGAGCAGTACTTC. Its translation: CASSWVMLAGGPDYEQYF.

This sequence joins TRBV5-1 and TRBJ1-1; D is uncertain. The V end lost 1 base, the J end lost 4 bases, and 8 bases lay between the germline ends. Looked up from germline, CDR1 is SGHRS and CDR2 is YFSETQ. CDR3 length: 13 amino acids. This CDR3 reads CASSLPGSTEAFF. CDR3 in DNA: TGCGCCAGCAGCTTGCCTGGTAGCACTGAAGCTTTCTTT. The variable domain in full, completed from reference TRBV5-1 and TRBJ1-1, reads KAGVTQTPRYLIKTRGQQVTLSCSPISGHRSVSWYQQTPGQGLQFLFEYFSETQRNKGNFPGRFSGRQFSNSRSEMNVSTLELGDSALYLCASSLPGSTEAFFGQGTRLTVV.

The chain couples TRBV19 to TRBJ1-2; 7 bases match TRBD1. The CDR3 is 15 residues long. V lost 4 bases, J lost 1 base, and 6 bases stayed unmatched. CDR1 LNHDA and CDR2 SQIVND come from the germline V gene (reference sequence). The CDR3 DNA reads as TGTGCCAGTAGTAAAGGACAGGCGATTAACTATGGCTACACCTTC. Translated: CASSKGQAINYGYTF.

The chain joins TRBV7-8 to TRBJ2-7; D uncertain. V gave up 5 bases and J gave up 5 bases, with 7 bases separating them. The CDR3 consists of 11 residues. Germline CDR1 is SGHVS and CDR2 is FQNEAQ. The CDR3 DNA follows: TGTGCCAGCAGCCAAAGCGACGAGCAGTACTTC. It encodes CASSQSDEQYF.

The chain combines TRBV4-1 with TRBJ1-6; no clear D gene. CDR1 is MGHRA, CDR2 YSYEKL, per germline. V was trimmed by 3 bases and J by 10 bases, leaving 22 bases between them. The CDR3 has 17 amino acids. DNA of the CDR3: TGCGCCAGCAGCCACACCAGACAAACCCTTGCTAAGTCACCCCTCCACTTT. Encoded protein: CASSHTRQTLAKSPLHF.

The chain employs TRBV6-2 or TRBV6-3 and TRBJ2-1; D remains ambiguous. Germline assignment: CDR1 MNHEY and CDR2 SVGEGT. CDR3 length: 16 amino acids. Trimming pared 0 bases from V and 0 bases from J, leaving 9 bases between. The DNA for the CDR3 is TGTGCCAGCAGTTACTCGAGCGTCGCCTCCTACAATGAGCAGTTCTTC. Translating it yields CASSYSSVASYNEQFF.

In this sample, this clone turned up a few times. The chain uses TRBV28 and TRBJ1-2; 8 bases fit TRBD1. Trimming took 10 bases from V and 4 from J; bases not matched to a gene: 8. Germline V gene lookup returns CDR1 MDHEN and CDR2 SYDVKM. CDR3 length: 13 amino acids. CDR3 amino acids: CATGQARLYGYTF. The CDR3 DNA follows: TGTGCCACGGGACAGGCCCGACTCTATGGCTACACCTTC.

The genes are TRBV4-1 and TRBJ2-2; 9 nucleotides align to TRBD1. J gave up 5 bases and V 4 bases, and 8 bases lay outside the gene matches. This CDR3 is built from 16 residues. CDR1 is MGHRA, CDR2 YSYEKL, per germline. CDR3 sequence (DNA): TGCGCCAGCAGCCGTCGGGGGGACAGGGCTACCGGGGAGCTGTTTTTT. Translation: CASSRRGDRATGELFF.

The chain is built from TRBV9 and TRBJ2-5, with 7 bases matching TRBD1. CDR1 is SGDLS, CDR2 YYNGEE, per germline. This CDR3 has 14 amino acids. V gave up 3 bases and J gave up 1 base; unmatched junction bases: 3. CDR3 amino acids: CASSGDSVQETQYF. CDR3 nucleotide sequence: TGTGCCAGCAGCGGGGACAGCGTCCAAGAGACCCAGTACTTC. Together with reference TRBV9 and TRBJ2-5, the CDR3 gives the full variable domain: DSGVTQTPKHLITATGQRVTLRCSPRSGDLSVYWYQQSLDQGLQFLIQYYNGEERAKGNILERFSAQQFPDLHSELNLSSLELGDSALYFCASSGDSVQETQYFGPGTRLLVL.

About this clone itself: Other nucleotide sequences in the sample specify the same CDR3. The rearrangement uses TRBV7-9 and TRBJ1-5; D uncertain. This CDR3 is built from 13 residues. The V gene lost 1 base and the J gene lost 6 bases, with 7 bases spanning the gap. Germline CDR1 and CDR2: SEHNR and FQNEAQ (reference sequence). The CDR3 is CASSLDSGQPQHF. The CDR3 region has the DNA TGTGCCAGCAGCTTAGACTCGGGTCAGCCCCAGCATTTT. The variable domain in full, completed from reference TRBV7-9 and TRBJ1-5, reads DTGVSQNPRHKITKRGQNVTFRCDPISEHNRLYWYRQTLGQGPEFLTYFQNEAQLEKSRLLSDRFSAERPKGSFSTLEIQRTEQGDSAMYLCASSLDSGQPQHFGDGTRLSIL.

V gene TRBV4-3 combines with J gene TRBJ1-1; 9 bases match TRBD1. Per the germline V gene, CDR1 is LGHNA and CDR2 is YSLEER. CDR3 length: 12 residues. Germline trimming cut 5 bases from V and 10 bases from J; bases unmatched to any gene: 5. This CDR3 is CASSSTGGAAFF. The CDR3 nucleotides are TGCGCCAGCAGCTCCACAGGGGGCGCAGCTTTCTTT.

V and J are TRBV19 and TRBJ1-1; TRBD1 matches 7 bases. CDR3 length: 13 residues. After removal of 4 bases from V and 4 bases from J, the junction contained 3 bases not matched to a gene. In germline, CDR1 is LNHDA, CDR2 SQIVND (reference sequence). The CDR3 is CASSTGGFTEAFF. The CDR3 DNA is TGTGCCAGTAGTACAGGGGGTTTCACTGAAGCTTTCTTT.

This clone showed up just once. The chain is built from TRBV28 and TRBJ1-3; 7 positions match TRBD1. V was clipped by 5 bases and J by 5 bases; unmatched bases: 9. The CDR3 sequence is 15 residues long. CDR1 is MDHEN and CDR2 is SYDVKM in the germline V gene. The CDR3 DNA reads TGTGCCAGCAGTCTATACACAGGGGCGAGAAACACCATATATTTT. Protein sequence: CASSLYTGARNTIYF.

In its sample, this clone was seen once. Here the CDR3 reads CASSLPTGAGTDTQYF. The CDR3 DNA sequence: TGTGCCAGCAGTTTACCAACAGGTGCGGGCACAGATACGCAGTATTTT. This chain connects TRBV28 to TRBJ2-3; D perhaps matches TRBD1 (5 bases). The CDR3 is 16 residues long. V shed 2 bases and J shed 1 base, with 13 bases lying between them. CDR1 and CDR2 (germline): MDHEN, SYDVKM.

This clone turned up a few times. The chain employs TRBV4-3 and TRBJ2-1; TRBD2 matches 8 bases. Per the germline V gene, CDR1 is LGHNA and CDR2 is YSLEER. CDR3 length equals 17 residues. V shed 0 bases, J shed 2 bases, and the junction held 6 bases outside the gene matches. The CDR3 DNA sequence: TGCGCCAGCAGCCAAGATCCGCGGGAGGTCGCCTACAATGAGCAGTTCTTC. This translates into CASSQDPREVAYNEQFF.

V gene TRBV28 combines with J gene TRBJ1-5; no definite D call. From germline, CDR1 is MDHEN and CDR2 SYDVKM. V was clipped by 5 bases and J by 0 bases, with 17 bases between them. This CDR3 contains 17 residues. The CDR3 region is CASSLPQLAHSNQPQHF. CDR3 coding DNA: TGTGCCAGCAGTCTGCCCCAGTTGGCCCATAGCAATCAGCCCCAGCATTTT.

This chain connects TRBV6-6 to TRBJ2-3; a weak D match, TRBD2 (5 bases). The V gene lost 9 bases and the J gene lost 7 bases, with 11 bases spanning the gap. Germline V gene data show CDR1 as MNHNY and CDR2 as SVGAGI (reference sequence). The CDR3 has 11 amino acids. This CDR3 reads CASGGGYTQYF. The CDR3 coding sequence is TGTGCCAGTGGAGGAGGATATACGCAGTATTTT.

This chain links TRBV18 with TRBJ2-3, with 9 nucleotides matching TRBD2. The CDR3 spans 15 residues. The V segment lost 4 bases and the J segment 4 bases; nucleotides outside the gene matches: 6. The germline CDR1 and CDR2 sequences are KGHSH and LQKENI. The CDR3 sequence: CASSHRGLASDTQYF. In DNA, the CDR3 is TGTGCCAGCTCACACCGGGGACTAGCTTCAGATACGCAGTATTTT.

This chain connects TRBV27 to TRBJ2-7; a weak D match, TRBD1 (6 bases). CDR1 is MNHEY, CDR2 SMNVEV, per germline (reference sequence). The CDR3 has 13 amino acids. Trimming left V 5 bases short and J 6 bases short, with 14 bases between. CDR3 protein: CASSVGTRAEQYF. CDR3 DNA: TGTGCCAGCAGTGTGGGGACAAGGGCCGAGCAGTACTTC.

The genes are TRBV19 and TRBJ1-2; a possible D gene is TRBD1 (5 bases). The CDR3 consists of 12 residues. Germline lookup yields CDR1 LNHDA and CDR2 SQIVND (reference sequence). V lost 5 bases to trimming and J lost 6 bases, with 10 bases between them. CDR3 sequence reads: CASSPDSDGYTF. The CDR3 nucleotides are TGTGCCAGTAGTCCCGACAGTGATGGCTACACCTTC.

This chain connects TRBV21-1 to TRBJ2-1; the DNA was not compared with TRBD2, the D call given in the table. TRBV21-1 is a listed pseudogene. The CDR3 runs to 17 residues. Written as DNA, the CDR3 is TGTGCCAGCAGCAAGGTGCGAGGGACTAGCGGAGACAATGAGCAGTTCTTC. It codes for CASSKVRGTSGDNEQFF.

The chain joins TRBV18 to TRBJ2-7; maybe TRBD2 (6 bases). CDR3 length equals 16 residues. The germline CDR1 and CDR2 sequences are KGHSH and LQKENI. The V gene lost 3 bases and the J gene lost 7 bases, with 22 bases spanning the gap. CDR3 coding DNA: TGTGCCAGCTCACCCCCGGTCGGGAGAGGTCGGAGTGAGCAGTACTTC. Its protein is CASSPPVGRGRSEQYF.

The chain employs TRBV25-1 and TRBJ2-2, with 7 nucleotides matching TRBD1. From germline, CDR1 is MGHDK and CDR2 SYGVNS. There are 16 residues in the CDR3. Germline trimming cut 5 bases from V and 5 bases from J; bases unmatched to any gene: 11. In DNA, the CDR3 is TGTGCCAGCAGTTCAATCAGGGACAGACCAACCGGGGAGCTGTTTTTT. It codes for CASSSIRDRPTGELFF. The whole variable domain, remainder taken from reference TRBV25-1 and TRBJ2-2, is EADIYQTPRYLVIGTGKKITLECSQTMGHDKMYWYQQDPGMELHLIHYSYGVNSTEKGDLSSESTVSRIRTEHFPLTLESARPSHTSQYLCASSSIRDRPTGELFFGEGSRLTVL.

V and J are TRBV27 and TRBJ2-2; TRBD2 is a possible D gene (6 bases). The CDR3 runs to 14 residues. The V end was cut by 8 bases, the J end by 6 bases, with 16 bases between. Germline CDR1 reads MNHEY; CDR2 reads SMNVEV (reference sequence). As DNA, the CDR3 is TGTGCCAGCTCCGCGTGGGGCGGGGCCGGGGAGCTGTTTTTT. Residues: CASSAWGGAGELFF.

The genes are TRBV3-1 (or the pseudogene TRBV3-2) and TRBJ1-2; D gene ambiguous. Per germline, CDR1 LGHDT and CDR2 YNNKEL (reference sequence). The CDR3 is 12 amino acids. V lost 8 bases and J 2 bases, leaving 9 bases between the germline ends. In DNA form, the CDR3 reads TGTGCCAGCTCTAGCAGGAACTATGGCTACACCTTC. Translating it yields CASSSRNYGYTF.

This clone appeared a single time. The V gene is TRBV14, the J gene TRBJ1-2; TRBD1 might be the D (5 bases). Trimming took off 4 bases at V and 4 bases at J, with 16 bases between the two ends. This CDR3 is built from 15 residues. The V gene's germline CDR1 is SGHDN and CDR2 FVKESK. The CDR3 is CASSLMRRGSYGYTF. In DNA form, the CDR3 reads TGTGCCAGCAGCCTCATGAGAAGGGGAAGCTATGGCTACACCTTC.

The CDR3 protein is CASSLARTGGDTQYF. CDR3 coding DNA: TGTGCCAGCAGCTTAGCCCGGACAGGGGGGGATACGCAGTATTTT. The chain combines TRBV7-2 with TRBJ2-3, with 10 bases lining up with TRBD1. Germline lookup yields CDR1 SGHTA and CDR2 FQGNSA. The CDR3 loop spans 15 amino acids. V shed 0 bases and J 6 bases; nucleotides not matched to a gene: 3.

The rearrangement joins TRBV4-1 to TRBJ2-7; D call uncertain. The CDR3 runs 14 residues. Trimming cost V 0 bases and J 5 bases, with 11 bases left between them. CDR1 is MGHRA, CDR2 YSYEKL, per germline. The CDR3 loop is CASSQERRTDEQYF. The CDR3 bases are TGCGCCAGCAGCCAAGAGAGGCGTACGGACGAGCAGTACTTC.

This chain joins TRBV5-4 and TRBJ1-2; TRBD1 aligns across 8 bases. The CDR3 loop spans 15 amino acids. The trim removed 3 bases at V and 1 base at J, leaving 5 bases unmatched. Germline V gene sequence: CDR1 SGHNT, CDR2 YYREEE (reference sequence). The CDR3 protein is CASSSRTGINYGYTF. CDR3 sequence (DNA): TGTGCCAGCAGCTCACGGACAGGGATTAACTATGGCTACACCTTC.